The following is a TCR beta chain sequence with its context. Its antigen is undetermined. TCRdb's copy holds only in-frame clones and misses some; the assay was immunoSEQ multiplex PCR. The sample contains more than 1,200 clones, around a third of which appear only once. The data originate from a study of T cells in localized non-small cell lung cancer. Findings and caveats of the study: Longer overall survival was seen with higher T cell density measured in blood.

Germline CDR1 and CDR2: LGHNT and FRNRAP. The CDR3 has 15 amino acids. V gave up 0 bases and J gave up 0 bases, with 6 bases separating them. Atypia-free adjacent lung was sampled at least 2 cm beyond the tumor margin. The chain couples TRBV12-5 to TRBJ2-1; D gene uncertain. This receptor was identified in a woman aged 35 to 75 with stage I squamous cell lung carcinoma. Here the sequenced sample was normal lung tissue next to the tumor, taken before any cancer treatment. As DNA, the CDR3 is TGTGCTAGTGGTTTGGTAATCTTCTCCTACAATGAGCAGTTCTTC. Translating it yields CASGLVIFSYNEQFF.